Following are 29 T cell receptor beta chains from one sample sequenced in a study of CD8 T cells in Susac syndrome. Random hexamers primed reverse transcription of roughly 0.5 to 1 ug RNA. TCRdb re-called the immunoSEQ multiplex PCR reads with MiXCR, one entry per CDR3 protein. The sample contains under 350,000 distinct CDR3 sequences, under 95% of which appear only once. Sample: CD4+ T cells from PBMCs. Source of these receptors: a human donor with multiple sclerosis.

The rearrangement links TRBV11-2 to TRBJ2-3; D not certain. This CDR3 contains 15 residues. Germline V gene lookup returns CDR1 SGHAT and CDR2 FQNNGV. The V and J ends lost 5 bases and 5 bases respectively, with 17 bases between them. The CDR3 DNA follows: TGTGCCAGCAGCCCCGGCCACCTTAGGGTAGATACGCAGTATTTT. Translating gives CASSPGHLRVDTQYF.

The J gene is TRBJ2-1, the V gene TRBV19; no clear D. The CDR3 length is 14 residues. With 3 bases removed from V and 3 bases from J, the gap between germline ends came to 9 bases. Germline CDR1 LNHDA, CDR2 SQIVND (reference sequence). CDR3 loop: CASSIKYSYNEQFF. CDR3 DNA: TGTGCCAGTAGTATTAAGTACAGCTACAATGAGCAGTTCTTC. The variable domain in full, completed from reference TRBV19 and TRBJ2-1, reads DGGITQSPKYLFRKEGQNVTLSCEQNLNHDAMYWYRQDPGQGLRLIYYSQIVNDFQKGDIAEGYSVSREKKESFPLTVTSAQKNPTAFYLCASSIKYSYNEQFFGPGTRLTVL.

The chain employs TRBV27 and TRBJ2-4; 7 bases are shared with TRBD1. J gave up 1 base and V 4 bases, and 13 bases lay outside the gene matches. This CDR3 is built from 18 residues. Germline CDR1 is MNHEY and CDR2 is SMNVEV (reference sequence). The CDR3 reads CASSSNGDRFEAKNIQYF. The CDR3 coding sequence is TGTGCCAGCAGTTCTAATGGGGACAGATTTGAGGCCAAAAACATTCAGTACTTC.

This chain links TRBV29-1 with TRBJ1-2; no reliable D call. Germline CDR1 is SQVTM and CDR2 is ANQGSEA. Trimming took 4 bases from V and 7 from J, leaving 13 bases between them. This CDR3 is built from 12 residues. CDR3 amino acids: CSVVVTAAGYTF. The DNA of the CDR3 is TGCAGCGTTGTAGTAACAGCTGCTGGCTACACCTTC. Combining the CDR3 with reference TRBV29-1 and TRBJ1-2 gives the whole variable domain SAVISQKPSRDICQRGTSLTIQCQVDSQVTMMFWYRQQPGQSLTLIATANQGSEATYESGFVIDKFPISRPNLTFSTLTVSNMSPEDSSIYLCSVVVTAAGYTFGSGTRLTVV.

The chain carries TRBV7-8 and TRBJ2-1; no firm D call. V was clipped by 2 bases and J by 0 bases, with 17 bases between them. The CDR3 runs 18 residues. Germline-derived CDR1 and CDR2 are SGHVS and FQNEAQ. DNA for the CDR3: TGTGCCAGCAGCTTAAGGACCCGCCGGGCCAGCTCCTACAATGAGCAGTTCTTC. This codes for CASSLRTRRASSYNEQFF.

This chain connects TRBV5-4 to TRBJ1-3; D is possibly TRBD1 (6 bases). Germline CDR1 reads SGHNT; CDR2 reads YYREEE (reference sequence). The CDR3 is 13 residues long. Trimming pared 4 bases from V and 4 bases from J, leaving 9 bases between. In DNA form, the CDR3 reads TGTGCCAGCAGCCCAGGGGTCGGAAACACCATATATTTT. Its protein product is CASSPGVGNTIYF.

The rearrangement joins TRBV6-2 or TRBV6-3 to TRBJ2-6; no clear D gene. This CDR3 comprises 14 residues. Between the trimmed V and J ends, which lost 10 bases and 4 bases, there was a span of 14 bases. The V gene's germline CDR1 is MNHEY and CDR2 SVGEGT. The CDR3 protein is CATLRPTGANVLTF. The CDR3 nucleotides are TGTGCCACTTTGAGGCCAACGGGGGCCAACGTCCTGACTTTC.

V gene TRBV30 combines with J gene TRBJ1-2, with 8 bases identical to TRBD1. V dropped 4 bases and J dropped 7; count of bases not matched to a gene: 5. The CDR3 length is 12 residues. The germline CDR1 and CDR2 sequences are GTSNPN and SVGIG (reference sequence). The CDR3 reads CAWTPGGLGYTF. In DNA form, the CDR3 reads TGTGCCTGGACCCCAGGGGGCCTTGGCTACACCTTC.

This chain connects TRBV15 to TRBJ1-3; D is undetermined. Germline CDR1 LNHNV, CDR2 YYDKDF (reference sequence). Trimming left V 3 bases short and J 3 bases short, with 0 bases between. The CDR3 contains 11 residues. CDR3: CATSSGNTIYF. CDR3 sequence (DNA): TGTGCCACCAGCAGTGGAAACACCATATATTTT. The full variable domain, in which reference TRBV15 and TRBJ1-3 provide the parts outside the CDR3, is DAMVIQNPRYQVTQFGKPVTLSCSQTLNHNVMYWYQQKSSQAPKLLFHYYDKDFNNEADTPDNFQSRRPNTSFCFLDIRSPGLGDTAMYLCATSSGNTIYFGEGSWLTVV.

The chain couples TRBV6-5 to TRBJ2-7; tentative D call: TRBD2 (6 bases). CDR1 is MNHEY and CDR2 is SVGAGI in the germline V gene. Trimming took off 2 bases at V and 5 bases at J, with 10 bases between the two ends. The CDR3 is 13 amino acids. The CDR3 spells CASSYARRDEQYF. Here the CDR3 DNA reads TGTGCCAGCAGTTACGCCCGGAGGGACGAGCAGTACTTC.

This rearrangement joins TRBV7-8 to TRBJ2-1; the D gene could be TRBD1 or TRBD2 (5 bases each). The CDR3 spans 13 residues. Germline assignment: CDR1 SGHVS and CDR2 FQNEAQ. Trimming shortened V by 4 bases and J by 3 bases, and 7 bases separated the two germline ends. The CDR3 DNA reads TGTGCCAGCAGCTGGGACCACTACAATGAGCAGTTCTTC. Translating gives CASSWDHYNEQFF.

The chain recombines TRBV4-1 with TRBJ1-4, with TRBD1 as a possible D gene (6 bases). Germline V gene data show CDR1 as MGHRA and CDR2 as YSYEKL. The V and J ends lost 4 bases and 6 bases respectively, with 21 bases between them. The CDR3 contains 17 residues. CDR3 coding DNA: TGCGCCAGCAGCCCGACCCCACAGGGTTTCGGCGATGAAAAACTGTTTTTT. It translates to CASSPTPQGFGDEKLFF.

This chain links TRBV12-3 or TRBV12-4 with TRBJ2-4; D may be TRBD2 (5 bases). V was clipped by 5 bases and J by 9 bases, with 11 bases between them. This CDR3 region has 12 residues. The CDR3 protein is CASSAPGSIQYF. The CDR3 DNA follows: TGTGCCAGCAGTGCTCCTGGGAGCATTCAGTACTTC.

This chain links TRBV20-1 with TRBJ2-1; 10 nucleotides agree with TRBD1. CDR3 length: 17 amino acids. Germline-derived CDR1 and CDR2 are DFQATT and SNEGSKA (reference sequence). Losses at the gene ends were 3 bases for V and 2 bases for J; bases not matched to a gene: 10. The CDR3 protein is CSAREDDRGLAYNEQFF. In DNA form, the CDR3 reads TGCAGTGCTAGGGAAGATGACAGGGGGCTCGCCTACAATGAGCAGTTCTTC.

J is TRBJ1-6 and V is TRBV3-1; D is ambiguous. This CDR3 region has 14 residues. V lost 4 bases and J lost 8, with 12 bases in between. Germline V gene sequence: CDR1 LGHDT, CDR2 YNNKEL (reference sequence). The DNA for the CDR3 is TGTGCCAGCAGCCGCTCCGGGCCCTATTCACCCCTCCACTTT. Translation: CASSRSGPYSPLHF.

This sequence joins TRBV29-1 and TRBJ1-2; no firm D call. The CDR3 contains 12 residues. Trimming pared 4 bases from V and 5 bases from J, leaving 11 bases between. The germline gives CDR1 SQVTM, CDR2 ANQGSEA. This CDR3 reads CSVGWSVYGYTF. In DNA form, the CDR3 reads TGCAGCGTTGGTTGGTCAGTATATGGCTACACCTTC.

Comment on this clonotype: One end of the junction does not line up with germline, which may come from a read error. The chain recombines TRBV5-1 with TRBJ1-1; D possibly corresponds to TRBD1 (5 bases). This CDR3 spans 14 amino acids. Germline values: CDR1 SGHRS, CDR2 YFSETQ. Written as DNA, the CDR3 is TGTGCCAGCAGTTTAATTCAGGGGAACACTGAAGCTTTCTTT. Protein product: CASSLIQGNTEAFF.

This clonotype was recorded a few times. The rearrangement links TRBV18 to TRBJ2-5, with D uncertain. In germline, CDR1 is KGHSH, CDR2 LQKENI. The germline V and J ends were trimmed by 6 bases and 1 base, with 9 bases remaining between them. This CDR3 contains 13 residues. CDR3 amino acids: CASSPPGQETQYF. For the CDR3, the DNA is TGTGCCAGCTCGCCCCCGGGCCAAGAGACCCAGTACTTC.

This clonotype was detected once. The chain couples TRBV28 to TRBJ1-5, with 7 bases that match TRBD1. Germline values: CDR1 MDHEN, CDR2 SYDVKM. J was trimmed by 2 bases and V by 6 bases; bases with no gene match: 7. This CDR3 has 15 residues. In DNA form, the CDR3 reads TGTGCCAGCAGCCCGGACAGGAGTGGCAATCAGCCCCAGCATTTT. It codes for CASSPDRSGNQPQHF.

V and J are TRBV12-3 or TRBV12-4 and TRBJ2-6, with D uncertain. The length of the CDR3 is 13 residues. V was trimmed by 5 bases and J by 2 bases, leaving 4 bases between them. The CDR3: CASSHTGANVLTF. CDR3 DNA sequence: TGTGCCAGCAGTCACACTGGGGCCAACGTCCTGACTTTC.

V usage is TRBV7-2 and J usage is TRBJ2-2; D gene ambiguous. This CDR3 spans 14 amino acids. The germline V and J ends were trimmed by 9 bases and 2 bases, with 13 bases remaining between them. The V gene's germline CDR1 is SGHTA and CDR2 FQGNSA. Written as DNA, the CDR3 is TGTGCCAGGCTCGGGCCCAGTAACACCGGGGAGCTGTTTTTT. Its translation is CARLGPSNTGELFF.

V is TRBV7-9 and J is TRBJ2-7; D is undetermined. This CDR3 is 13 amino acids long. Germline V CDR1 and CDR2: SEHNR, FQNEAQ (reference sequence). Trimming took off 0 bases at V and 5 bases at J, with 8 bases between the two ends. Here the CDR3 reads CASSLAGLDEQYF. In nucleotides, the CDR3 is TGTGCCAGCAGCTTAGCGGGTTTGGACGAGCAGTACTTC.

The V call is TRBV30, the J call TRBJ1-3; D possibly corresponds to TRBD1 (6 bases). The V end lost 5 bases, the J end lost 2 bases, and 16 bases lay between the germline ends. This CDR3 comprises 15 residues. CDR1 is GTSNPN, CDR2 SVGIG, per germline (reference sequence). The CDR3 is CAWGVQTGTGNTIYF. CDR3 DNA: TGTGCCTGGGGAGTGCAGACAGGAACTGGAAACACCATATATTTT.

This clonotype was seen just once. The chain recombines TRBV5-1 with TRBJ2-1; maybe TRBD2 (5 bases). The length of the CDR3 is 20 residues. V dropped 1 base and J dropped 7 bases, with 30 bases sitting between them. CDR1 SGHRS and CDR2 YFSETQ come from the germline V gene. The CDR3 DNA reads as TGCGCCAGCAGCTTGATGCGGCTCAGTGGTTGGCGGACGCCGGGGAATGAGCAGTTCTTC. Its protein is CASSLMRLSGWRTPGNEQFF.

The rearrangement uses TRBV4-1 and TRBJ1-5; TRBD1 aligns across 7 bases. CDR1 is MGHRA, CDR2 YSYEKL, per germline. Germline trimming cut 4 bases from V and 11 bases from J; bases unmatched to any gene: 20. There are 17 residues in the CDR3. The CDR3 nucleotides read TGCGCCAGCAGCCCTAGCGGGGACAGTCCCAGAAGGCAGTCCCAGCATTTT. Translated, it gives CASSPSGDSPRRQSQHF.

The chain recombines TRBV7-9 with TRBJ2-2; 8 bases align to TRBD2. V shed 6 bases and J 5 bases; nucleotides not matched to a gene: 8. The V gene's germline CDR1 is SEHNR and CDR2 FQNEAQ (reference sequence). This CDR3 has 15 residues. The CDR3 protein is CASRPGGPWTGELFF. CDR3 sequence (DNA): TGTGCCAGCAGGCCGGGGGGGCCATGGACCGGGGAGCTGTTTTTT.

This chain joins TRBV6-2 or TRBV6-3 and TRBJ2-5; no clear D. The CDR3 has 15 amino acids. In germline, CDR1 is MNHEY, CDR2 SVGEGT. The V and J ends lost 10 bases and 2 bases respectively, with 20 bases between them. The CDR3 DNA follows: TGTGCCACTGACACGTCGGACCGACCTCAAGAGACCCAGTACTTC. Protein product: CATDTSDRPQETQYF.

The V gene is TRBV12-3 or TRBV12-4, the J gene TRBJ1-5, with a possible D match to TRBD1 (5 bases). The length of the CDR3 is 14 residues. Trimming left V 7 bases short and J 3 bases short, with 13 bases between. The CDR3 sequence is CASTTDSLNQPQHF. The CDR3 coding sequence is TGTGCCAGCACCACCGACAGCCTCAATCAGCCCCAGCATTTT.

The CDR3 spells CSAAAGQGGSNQPQHF. The CDR3 DNA is TGCAGTGCCGCCGCGGGACAGGGAGGAAGCAATCAGCCCCAGCATTTT. V and J are TRBV20-1 and TRBJ1-5; 9 nucleotides align to TRBD1. Germline assignment: CDR1 DFQATT and CDR2 SNEGSKA (reference sequence). The ends lost 6 bases at V and 1 base at J; junction bases unmatched: 10. The CDR3 is 16 amino acids.